The 16 T cell receptor beta chains presented below share a single source sample, sequenced in a study of early stage breast cancer tumors. Method: immunoSEQ multiplex PCR; TCRdb's copy keeps in-frame clones and lacks some. This sample yields tens of thousands of clones, of which around 80% are seen a single time; 3.4% belongs to the top ten. Sample: blood. The source of these receptors is a person between 35 and 49 years old with breast cancer.

This clone came up a few times. V is TRBV7-6 and J is TRBJ1-2, with a possible D match to TRBD1 (6 bases). V lost 1 base and J 8 bases, leaving 14 bases between the germline ends. This CDR3 spans 14 amino acids. Per germline, CDR1 SGHVS and CDR2 FNYEAQ. The CDR3 region has the DNA TGTGCCAGCAGCTTAGAGGTCGGAACAGGGGGCTACACCTTC. Its translation: CASSLEVGTGGYTF.

This clone showed up just once. V gene TRBV18 combines with J gene TRBJ2-3; TRBD1 aligns across 8 bases. Germline values: CDR1 KGHSH, CDR2 LQKENI. The ends lost 3 bases at V and 1 base at J; junction bases unmatched: 6. The CDR3 has 16 amino acids. In nucleotides, the CDR3 is TGTGCCAGCTCACCTCCACAGGGACAGGGCACAGATACGCAGTATTTT. It translates to CASSPPQGQGTDTQYF.

V is TRBV2 and J is TRBJ2-2, with D perhaps TRBD1 (5 bases). Per the germline V gene, CDR1 is SNHLY and CDR2 is FYNNEI. V was cut by 2 bases and J by 6 bases, with 10 bases left in between. The CDR3 covers 14 residues. CDR3 sequence: CASSESWGAGELFF. Here the CDR3 DNA reads TGTGCCAGCAGTGAATCGTGGGGCGCCGGGGAGCTGTTTTTT.

By sample fraction, this clone is medium-sized (0.01 to 0.1%). The rearrangement uses TRBV5-6 and TRBJ2-7; either TRBD1 or TRBD2 may fit D (7 bases each). The CDR3 has 18 amino acids. CDR1 is SGHDT, CDR2 YYEEEE, per germline. Trimming took 4 bases from V and 2 from J, leaving 25 bases between them. The DNA for the CDR3 is TGTGCCAGCAGCAACCCGCGGACAGGAAGGCGGGGGACCTACGAGCAGTACTTC. This gives the protein CASSNPRTGRRGTYEQYF.

This chain joins TRBV9 and TRBJ2-7; 8 nucleotides match TRBD2. The CDR3 extends over 14 amino acids. Germline CDR1 and CDR2: SGDLS and YYNGEE. With V trimmed by 3 bases and J by 6 bases, 8 bases remained unmatched. CDR3 sequence: CASSGGGWSTEQYF. CDR3 DNA sequence: TGTGCCAGCAGCGGCGGGGGGTGGTCTACCGAGCAGTACTTC.

The CDR3 loop is CASSFSLTDTQYF. The DNA of the CDR3 is TGTGCCAGCAGCTTTAGCCTCACAGATACGCAGTATTTT. V is TRBV11-3 and J is TRBJ2-3; no firm D call. The CDR3 loop spans 13 amino acids. Per the germline V gene, CDR1 is SGHNT and CDR2 is YENEEA. V gave up 3 bases and J gave up 2 bases, with 6 bases separating them.

The J gene is TRBJ2-2, the V gene TRBV6-5, with 7 nucleotides matching TRBD2. The V gene end was trimmed by 5 bases and the J gene end by 3 bases; junction bases not matched to a gene: 6. This CDR3 is built from 15 residues. Germline CDR1 is MNHEY and CDR2 is SVGAGI. CDR3 region: CASSRTSPDTGELFF. As DNA, the CDR3 is TGTGCCAGCAGTCGGACTAGTCCTGACACCGGGGAGCTGTTTTTT.

This clone was recorded only once. This sequence joins TRBV11-3 and TRBJ2-3; D gene unclear. The germline CDR1 and CDR2 sequences are SGHNT and YENEEA. V gave up 0 bases and J gave up 5 bases, with 3 bases separating them. This CDR3 has 12 residues. CDR3 sequence reads: CASSLEGDTQYF. DNA for the CDR3: TGTGCCAGCAGCTTAGAAGGAGATACGCAGTATTTT.

The table lists this clone with a few counts. The rearrangement uses TRBV15 and TRBJ1-5, with no clear D. V gave up 3 bases and J gave up 3 bases, with 3 bases separating them. CDR3 length equals 12 residues. The germline V gene encodes CDR1 LNHNV and CDR2 YYDKDF (reference sequence). The CDR3 sequence: CATSRINQPQHF. CDR3 nucleotide sequence: TGTGCCACCAGCAGGATCAATCAGCCCCAGCATTTT.

The chain joins TRBV7-2 to TRBJ2-1; D gene unclear. The CDR3 totals 14 residues. Germline V gives CDR1 SGHTA, CDR2 FQGNSA. The ends were cut back, 3 bases at V and 5 bases at J, with 11 bases in the middle. As DNA, the CDR3 is TGTGCCAGCAGCTTTGGGCTTGTTAACAATGAGCAGTTCTTC. Translating gives CASSFGLVNNEQFF.

CDR3 DNA sequence: TGTGCCAGCAGTGAATTGGTAGGGGGGGGTGGCGAGCAGTACTTC. This gives the protein CASSELVGGGGEQYF. The chain couples TRBV6-1 to TRBJ2-7, with a weak D call TRBD2 (7 bases). From germline, CDR1 is MNHNS and CDR2 SASEGT. This CDR3 has 15 residues. The V end lost 2 bases, the J end lost 6 bases, and 17 bases lay between the germline ends.

This chain uses TRBV5-1 with TRBJ2-2; tentative D call: TRBD2 (6 bases). Germline CDR1 is SGHRS and CDR2 is YFSETQ. The V and J ends lost 0 bases and 1 base respectively, with 7 bases between them. This CDR3 contains 15 residues. The CDR3 loop reads CASSLGGMNTGELFF. The CDR3 DNA is TGCGCCAGCAGCTTGGGCGGGATGAACACCGGGGAGCTGTTTTTT. Together with reference TRBV5-1 and TRBJ2-2, the CDR3 gives the full variable domain: KAGVTQTPRYLIKTRGQQVTLSCSPISGHRSVSWYQQTPGQGLQFLFEYFSETQRNKGNFPGRFSGRQFSNSRSEMNVSTLELGDSALYLCASSLGGMNTGELFFGEGSRLTVL.

The chain is built from TRBV2 and TRBJ1-5, with 11 nucleotides matching TRBD1. V dropped 6 bases and J dropped 9; count of bases not matched to a gene: 7. CDR3 length: 14 amino acids. The germline CDR1 and CDR2 sequences are SNHLY and FYNNEI. CDR3: CASRPGTGGGPQHF. The CDR3 bases are TGTGCCAGCAGGCCCGGGACAGGGGGTGGGCCCCAGCATTTT.

This rearrangement joins TRBV23-1 to TRBJ1-5; D is perhaps TRBD1 (6 bases). TRBV23-1 is an open reading frame, and its role is uncertain. The CDR3 loop spans 16 amino acids. V lost 0 bases, J lost 0 bases, and 9 bases lay in between. The CDR3 here is CASSQSGHFSNQPQHF. The CDR3 DNA sequence: TGCGCCAGCAGTCAATCGGGACATTTTAGCAATCAGCCCCAGCATTTT.

This chain uses TRBV30 with TRBJ1-2; maybe TRBD1 (5 bases). CDR1 and CDR2 (germline): GTSNPN, SVGIG (reference sequence). The ends were cut back, 0 bases at V and 6 bases at J, with 14 bases in the middle. This CDR3 spans 14 amino acids. The chain's CDR3 is CAWSVRGGLNGYTF. CDR3 DNA sequence: TGTGCCTGGAGTGTACGCGGGGGACTAAATGGCTACACCTTC.

The chain is built from TRBV27 and TRBJ2-3, with 8 bases fitting TRBD2. J was trimmed by 6 bases and V by 8 bases; bases with no gene match: 13. Germline V gene sequence: CDR1 MNHEY, CDR2 SMNVEV (reference sequence). This CDR3 is 15 amino acids long. This CDR3 is CASGLAQLPVDTQYF. The CDR3 DNA is TGTGCCAGCGGACTAGCCCAGCTACCTGTTGATACGCAGTATTTT.